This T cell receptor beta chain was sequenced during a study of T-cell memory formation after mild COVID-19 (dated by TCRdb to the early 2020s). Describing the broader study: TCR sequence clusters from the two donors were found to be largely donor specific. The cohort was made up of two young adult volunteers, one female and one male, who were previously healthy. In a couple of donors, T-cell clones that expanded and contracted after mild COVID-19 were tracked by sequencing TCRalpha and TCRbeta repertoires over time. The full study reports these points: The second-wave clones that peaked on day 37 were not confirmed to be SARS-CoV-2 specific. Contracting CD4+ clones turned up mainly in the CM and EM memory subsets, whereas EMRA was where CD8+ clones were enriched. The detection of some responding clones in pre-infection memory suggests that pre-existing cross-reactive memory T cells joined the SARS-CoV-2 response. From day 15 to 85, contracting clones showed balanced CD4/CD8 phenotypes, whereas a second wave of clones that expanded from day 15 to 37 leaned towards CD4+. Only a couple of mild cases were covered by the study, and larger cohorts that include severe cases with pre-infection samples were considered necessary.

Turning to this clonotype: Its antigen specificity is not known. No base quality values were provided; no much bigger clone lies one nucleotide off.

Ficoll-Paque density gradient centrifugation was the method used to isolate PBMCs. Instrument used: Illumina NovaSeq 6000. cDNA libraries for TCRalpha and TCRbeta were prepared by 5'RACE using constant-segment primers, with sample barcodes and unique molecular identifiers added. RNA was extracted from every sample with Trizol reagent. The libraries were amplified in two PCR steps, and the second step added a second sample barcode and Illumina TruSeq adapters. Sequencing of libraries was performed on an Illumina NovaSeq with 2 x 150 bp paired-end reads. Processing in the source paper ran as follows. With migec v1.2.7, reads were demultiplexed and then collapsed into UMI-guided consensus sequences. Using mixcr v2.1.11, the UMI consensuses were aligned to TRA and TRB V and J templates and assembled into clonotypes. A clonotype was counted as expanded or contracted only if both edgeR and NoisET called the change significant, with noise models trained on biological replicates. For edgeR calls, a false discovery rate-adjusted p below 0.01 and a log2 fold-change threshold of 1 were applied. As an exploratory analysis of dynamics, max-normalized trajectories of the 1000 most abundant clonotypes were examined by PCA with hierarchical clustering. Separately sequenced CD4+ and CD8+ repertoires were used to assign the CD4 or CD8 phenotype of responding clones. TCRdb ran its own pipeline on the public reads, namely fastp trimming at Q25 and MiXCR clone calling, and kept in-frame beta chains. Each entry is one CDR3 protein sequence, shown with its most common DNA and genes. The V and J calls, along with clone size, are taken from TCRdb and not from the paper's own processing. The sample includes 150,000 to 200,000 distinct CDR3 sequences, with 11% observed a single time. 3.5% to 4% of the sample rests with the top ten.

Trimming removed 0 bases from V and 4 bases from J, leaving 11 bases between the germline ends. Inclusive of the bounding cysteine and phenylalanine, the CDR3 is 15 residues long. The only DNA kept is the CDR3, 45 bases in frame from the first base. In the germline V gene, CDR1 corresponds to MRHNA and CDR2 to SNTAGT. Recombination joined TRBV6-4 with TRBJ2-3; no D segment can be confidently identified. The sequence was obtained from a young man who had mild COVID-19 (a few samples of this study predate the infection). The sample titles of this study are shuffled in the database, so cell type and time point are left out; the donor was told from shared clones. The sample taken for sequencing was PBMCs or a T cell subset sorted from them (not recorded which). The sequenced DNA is TGTGCCAGCAGTGACTCTGGGGTCTCTTCAGATACGCAGTATTTT. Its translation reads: CASSDSGVSSDTQYF.